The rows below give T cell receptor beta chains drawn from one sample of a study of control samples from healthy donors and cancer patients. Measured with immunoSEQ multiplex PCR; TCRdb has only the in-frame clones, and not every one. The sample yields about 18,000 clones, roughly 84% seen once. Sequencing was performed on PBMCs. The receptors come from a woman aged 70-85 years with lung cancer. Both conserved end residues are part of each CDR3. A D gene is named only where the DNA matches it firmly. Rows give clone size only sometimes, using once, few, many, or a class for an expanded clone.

CDR3nt: TGTGCCAGCAGCGGGCAGGACAGGGGGCTGGGCGAGCAGTACTTC
CDR3aa: CASSGQDRGLGEQYF
j_gene: TRBJ2-7
abundance: -
d_gene: TRBD1
v_gene: TRBV5-4

CDR3nt: TGTGCCAGTAGGCAGGGGGCAGGGAACACTGAAGCTTTCTTT
CDR3aa: CASRQGAGNTEAFF
j_gene: TRBJ1-1
abundance: -
d_gene: TRBD1
v_gene: TRBV19

CDR3nt: TGTGCCTGGGACAGGCTGAACACTGAAGCTTTCTTT
CDR3aa: CAWDRLNTEAFF
j_gene: TRBJ1-1
abundance: once
d_gene: -
v_gene: TRBV30

CDR3nt: TGCAGTGCTAGTGGGGACATGAACACTGAAGCTTTCTTT
CDR3aa: CSASGDMNTEAFF
j_gene: TRBJ1-1
abundance: few
d_gene: -
v_gene: TRBV20-1

CDR3nt: TGCGCCAGCAGCCAGCAGGGGGTGGGCGGGGAGCTGTTTTTT
CDR3aa: CASSQQGVGGELFF
j_gene: TRBJ2-2
abundance: -
d_gene: TRBD1
v_gene: TRBV4-3

CDR3nt: TGTGCCAGCACCTTTAGACTAGCGGGAGTCTGGGGCACAGATACGCAGTATTTT
CDR3aa: CASTFRLAGVWGTDTQYF
j_gene: TRBJ2-3
abundance: -
d_gene: TRBD2
v_gene: TRBV7-9

CDR3nt: TGTGCCAGCAGCCAAGATAACCTAGCGGGGGCCTACAATGAGCAGTTCTTC
CDR3aa: CASSQDNLAGAYNEQFF
j_gene: TRBJ2-1
abundance: -
d_gene: TRBD2
v_gene: TRBV3-1/TRBV3-2

CDR3nt: TGTGCCAGTAGTATATTGGGGGAGCCCCAGCATTTT
CDR3aa: CASSILGEPQHF
j_gene: TRBJ1-5
abundance: few
d_gene: -
v_gene: TRBV19

CDR3nt: TGTGCCAGCAGCGACACCCCCTTTCTTGGCTCCTACAATGAGCAGTTCTTC
CDR3aa: CASSDTPFLGSYNEQFF
j_gene: TRBJ2-1
abundance: -
d_gene: -
v_gene: TRBV7-9

CDR3nt: TGTGCCAGCACCGGGGCGGGGACGACTAATGAAAAACTGTTTTTT
CDR3aa: CASTGAGTTNEKLFF
j_gene: TRBJ1-4
abundance: -
d_gene: -
v_gene: TRBV28

CDR3nt: TGTGCCAGCAGTGAAGCGCGGGGGGGGGCTATGAACACTGAAGCTTTCTTT
CDR3aa: CASSEARGGAMNTEAFF
j_gene: TRBJ1-1
abundance: -
d_gene: -
v_gene: TRBV6-1

CDR3nt: TGTGCCAGCAGCCCCTCTCCGGGTGCCAACTATGGCTACACCTTC
CDR3aa: CASSPSPGANYGYTF
j_gene: TRBJ1-2
abundance: -
d_gene: -
v_gene: TRBV9

CDR3nt: TGTGCCACCGCAAGCGGGGCCGCACCCTACAATGAGCAGTTCTTC
CDR3aa: CATASGAAPYNEQFF
j_gene: TRBJ2-1
abundance: -
d_gene: TRBD2
v_gene: TRBV24-1

CDR3nt: TGCGCCAGCAGCTTACCCGGGACTAGCGGGAGCGGAGGCTCCTACAATGAGCAGTTCTTC
CDR3aa: CASSLPGTSGSGGSYNEQFF
j_gene: TRBJ2-1
abundance: -
d_gene: TRBD2
v_gene: TRBV5-1

CDR3nt: TGTGCCAGCAGCCAAGATTCGTGGCTGGGGCAGTATTTT
CDR3aa: CASSQDSWLGQYF
j_gene: TRBJ2-3
abundance: -
d_gene: -
v_gene: TRBV3-1/TRBV3-2

CDR3nt: TGCGCCAGCAGTGACGGGTTGGCCCAAGAGACCCAGTACTTC
CDR3aa: CASSDGLAQETQYF
j_gene: TRBJ2-5
abundance: -
d_gene: -
v_gene: TRBV10-1

CDR3nt: TGTGCCAGCACCGCGGGGGCCTACTACGAGCAGTACTTC
CDR3aa: CASTAGAYYEQYF
j_gene: TRBJ2-7
abundance: -
d_gene: -
v_gene: TRBV2

CDR3nt: TGTGCCAGCTCACCCGCTTCGAGGACTCTCGCCTACAATGAGCAGTTCTTC
CDR3aa: CASSPASRTLAYNEQFF
j_gene: TRBJ2-1
abundance: -
d_gene: -
v_gene: TRBV18

CDR3nt: TGTGCCAGCAGCTTATCCCGGCTAGCGAAGACCGGGGAGCTGTTTTTT
CDR3aa: CASSLSRLAKTGELFF
j_gene: TRBJ2-2
abundance: -
d_gene: -
v_gene: TRBV7-2

CDR3nt: TGTGCCAGCAGTTTACGAACTAGCGAGACCTACGAGCAGTACTTC
CDR3aa: CASSLRTSETYEQYF
j_gene: TRBJ2-7
abundance: once
d_gene: TRBD2
v_gene: TRBV27